The 22 T cell receptor beta chains in this list originate from one sample, sequenced in a study of T-cell memory formation after mild COVID-19. In TCRdb, the 5' RACE reads were re-called with MiXCR into one record per CDR3 protein. This sample has approximately 410,000 distinct CDR3 sequences, with 23% found just once. The source material was PBMCs or a T cell subset sorted from them (not recorded which). Source of these receptors: an adult woman who had mild COVID-19 (a few samples of this study predate the infection). Cell type and time point are not known.

This clonotype was recorded many times. This sequence joins TRBV5-4 and TRBJ1-6; D ambiguous. Germline-derived CDR1 and CDR2 are SGHNT and YYREEE (reference sequence). This CDR3 has 14 residues. V lost 0 bases to trimming and J lost 9 bases, with 10 bases between them. DNA for the CDR3: TGTGCCAGCAGCTTGGGGGGTGAGGGTTCACCCCTCCACTTT. As protein: CASSLGGEGSPLHF.

This clonotype has more than one count but fewer than ten. V and J are TRBV7-2 and TRBJ2-1, with 7 bases that match TRBD2. Germline lookup yields CDR1 SGHTA and CDR2 FQGNSA. V lost 0 bases to trimming and J lost 7 bases; unmatched junction nucleotides: 3. The CDR3 is 14 residues long. The CDR3 sequence is CASSLALRGNEQFF. Written as DNA, the CDR3 is TGTGCCAGCAGCTTAGCGTTGCGGGGGAATGAGCAGTTCTTC.

This clonotype occurred a few times. The CDR3 is CASSQRPITGELFF. The CDR3 DNA reads as TGTGCCAGCAGTCAACGACCGATTACCGGGGAGCTGTTTTTT. The chain is built from TRBV7-2 and TRBJ2-2; no clear D. Germline V gene data show CDR1 as SGHTA and CDR2 as FQGNSA. With 6 bases removed from V and 5 bases from J, the gap between germline ends came to 13 bases. This CDR3 has 14 residues.

A word on this clonotype: No conserved phenylalanine or tryptophan ends this CDR3, so it is likely a read error. This chain connects TRBV6-5 to TRBJ1-4; D is ambiguous. V lost 6 bases to trimming and J lost 4 bases, with 12 bases between them. This CDR3 has 14 amino acids. Germline assignment: CDR1 MNHEY and CDR2 SVGAGI. The CDR3 region has the DNA TGTGCCAGCAGCCCGGACGGTTATAATGAAAAACTGTTTGTT. As protein: CASSPDGYNEKLFV.

The V call is TRBV24-1, the J call TRBJ2-2, with D tentatively TRBD1 (7 bases). The germline gives CDR1 KGHDR, CDR2 SFDVKD. There are 13 residues in the CDR3. V gave up 4 bases and J gave up 13 bases, with 15 bases separating them. This CDR3 reads CATSEGQRVRLFF. CDR3 nucleotide sequence: TGTGCCACCAGTGAGGGACAGCGGGTTCGGCTGTTTTTT.

In this sample, this clonotype turned up a few times. This sequence joins TRBV29-1 and TRBJ1-1; D unclear. V dropped 4 bases and J dropped 2 bases, with 8 bases sitting between them. The V gene's germline CDR1 is SQVTM and CDR2 ANQGSEA. The CDR3 runs 12 residues. As DNA, the CDR3 is TGCAGCGTTGTCGGGGTAAACACTGAAGCTTTCTTT. Its protein product is CSVVGVNTEAFF.

There are a few counts of this clonotype. The V and J genes are TRBV6-5 and TRBJ2-1; 11 bases line up with TRBD1. Unmatched junction bases numbered 10, after V lost 6 bases and J lost 9 bases. The CDR3 sequence is 15 residues long. The germline gives CDR1 MNHEY, CDR2 SVGAGI. The CDR3 bases are TGTGCCAGCAGAGTGGGACAGGGGGGGGGCGGTGAGCAGTTCTTC. Translation gives CASRVGQGGGGEQFF.

The chain recombines TRBV20-1 with TRBJ2-3; a weak D match, TRBD2 (6 bases). Germline CDR1 and CDR2: DFQATT and SNEGSKA (reference sequence). The CDR3 loop spans 15 amino acids. V was trimmed by 7 bases and J by 3 bases, leaving 20 bases between them. As DNA, the CDR3 is TGCAGTGTCATTGGGGGGAGAAGGAGGACAGATACGCAGTATTTT. Translation: CSVIGGRRRTDTQYF.

The V and J genes are TRBV5-1 and TRBJ1-1; 7 nucleotides match TRBD1. The V gene end was trimmed by 3 bases and the J gene end by 0 bases; junction bases not matched to a gene: 5. This CDR3 comprises 15 residues. Germline V gene data show CDR1 as SGHRS and CDR2 as YFSETQ. CDR3 DNA sequence: TGCGCCAGCAGCTCCAGGGGGAATCTGAACACTGAAGCTTTCTTT. Translating gives CASSSRGNLNTEAFF.

The chain carries TRBV24-1 and TRBJ2-3, with D unresolved. The V end was cut by 0 bases, the J end by 1 base, with 10 bases between. The CDR3 length is 16 residues. CDR1 is KGHDR, CDR2 SFDVKD, per germline. For the CDR3, the DNA is TGTGCCACCAGTGATTTGCAATTTGGGGGCACAGATACGCAGTATTTT. This translates into CATSDLQFGGTDTQYF.

This clonotype turned up a few times. V usage is TRBV4-3 and J usage is TRBJ2-1; maybe TRBD2 (5 bases). Per germline, CDR1 LGHNA and CDR2 YSLEER. This CDR3 is built from 16 residues. Trimming left V 0 bases short and J 6 bases short, with 15 bases between. The CDR3 loop is CASSQEGKRSRNEQFF. CDR3 DNA: TGCGCCAGCAGCCAAGAGGGCAAGCGGAGCCGCAATGAGCAGTTCTTC.

This clonotype was seen a handful of times. This chain links TRBV4-2 with TRBJ2-2, with TRBD1 matching over 7 bases. The CDR3 has 14 amino acids. Per the germline V gene, CDR1 is LGHNA and CDR2 is YNFKEQ. J was trimmed by 7 bases and V by 4 bases; bases with no gene match: 6. The CDR3 loop is CASSLRGRSGELFF. CDR3 DNA sequence: TGTGCCAGCAGCCTGAGGGGGCGGAGCGGGGAGCTGTTTTTT.

This clonotype was seen a few times. The V and J genes are TRBV20-1 and TRBJ1-1; D not certain. The V gene lost 3 bases and the J gene lost 9 bases, with 20 bases spanning the gap. The CDR3 totals 14 residues. Germline CDR1 is DFQATT and CDR2 is SNEGSKA (reference sequence). Here the CDR3 DNA reads TGCAGTGCTAGCTCGACCGCATGGGCGGTACAAGCTTTCTTT. This encodes CSASSTAWAVQAFF.

This clonotype has a count of ten or more. The chain combines TRBV7-6 with TRBJ2-5; D is uncertain. There are 12 residues in the CDR3. Germline lookup yields CDR1 SGHVS and CDR2 FNYEAQ. With 4 bases removed from V and 2 bases from J, the gap between germline ends came to 5 bases. CDR3 sequence (DNA): TGTGCCAGCAGCTCCCATCAAGAGACCCAGTACTTC. Translation gives CASSSHQETQYF.

This clonotype was picked up a small number of times. This chain uses TRBV6-5 with TRBJ2-1, with TRBD2 as a possible D gene (6 bases). The CDR3 runs 18 residues. V lost 2 bases, J lost 0 bases, and 17 bases lay in between. CDR1 is MNHEY, CDR2 SVGAGI, per germline. This CDR3 reads CASSYAPHLEGSYNEQFF. The CDR3 DNA reads TGTGCCAGCAGTTACGCTCCCCATTTGGAGGGCTCCTACAATGAGCAGTTCTTC.

This clonotype came up a few times. Here the CDR3 DNA reads TGCAGTGCTAGAGATGACCCGGGGGGGGATAACACTGAAGCTTTCTTT. Its protein is CSARDDPGGDNTEAFF. V gene TRBV20-1 combines with J gene TRBJ1-1; D is perhaps TRBD1 (5 bases). This CDR3 region has 16 residues. The germline gives CDR1 DFQATT, CDR2 SNEGSKA (reference sequence). The V gene lost 0 bases and the J gene lost 2 bases, with 16 bases spanning the gap.

Only a few counts were recorded for this clonotype. The rearrangement uses TRBV3-1 and TRBJ1-1; no clear D gene. CDR3 length: 14 residues. Germline values: CDR1 LGHDT, CDR2 YNNKEL (reference sequence). Deletions cut 0 bases from V and 8 bases from J, with 13 bases between. The chain's CDR3 is CASSQDHKRVEAFF. The CDR3 nucleotides read TGTGCCAGCAGCCAAGATCACAAGAGGGTGGAAGCTTTCTTT.

This clonotype has just a few counts. The V and J genes are TRBV10-3 and TRBJ2-1; D unclear. The V end lost 1 base, the J end lost 0 bases, and 7 bases lay between the germline ends. The germline V gene encodes CDR1 ENHRY and CDR2 SYGVKD. The CDR3 loop spans 15 amino acids. CDR3 nucleotides: TGTGCCATCAGTGAGTTTGGCAGCTCCTACAATGAGCAGTTCTTC. Residues: CAISEFGSSYNEQFF.

This clonotype has a handful of counts. The genes are TRBV7-2 and TRBJ1-3; D possibly corresponds to TRBD1 (5 bases). Germline V lookup: CDR1 SGHTA, CDR2 FQGNSA. Trimming left V 5 bases short and J 2 bases short, with 16 bases between. The CDR3 covers 16 residues. CDR3 sequence: CASSTNPAGTGNTIYF. CDR3 bases: TGTGCCAGCAGCACTAATCCTGCAGGGACTGGAAACACCATATATTTT. Filled out from reference TRBV7-2 and TRBJ1-3, the complete variable domain reads GAGVSQSPSNKVTEKGKDVELRCDPISGHTALYWYRQSLGQGLEFLIYFQGNSAPDKSGLPSDRFSAERTGGSVSTLTIQRTQQEDSAVYLCASSTNPAGTGNTIYFGEGSWLTVV.

V gene TRBV3-1 combines with J gene TRBJ2-2; no clear D. Germline V gene data show CDR1 as LGHDT and CDR2 as YNNKEL (reference sequence). The CDR3 loop spans 13 amino acids. V was clipped by 1 base and J by 3 bases, with 3 bases between them. The CDR3 here is CASSQVYTGELFF. The CDR3, as DNA: TGTGCCAGCAGCCAAGTTTACACCGGGGAGCTGTTTTTT.

The J gene is TRBJ1-5, the V gene TRBV6-1; TRBD1 matches at 7 bases. The CDR3 has 14 residues. Germline assignment: CDR1 MNHNS and CDR2 SASEGT. The trim removed 10 bases at V and 2 bases at J, leaving 8 bases unmatched. The CDR3 DNA reads TGTGCCACCAATACAGGGGCTGGCAATCAGCCCCAGCATTTT. This sequence encodes CATNTGAGNQPQHF.

This clonotype was found a few times. The chain uses TRBV30 and TRBJ2-3; unclear D gene. The CDR3 has 12 amino acids. Germline-derived CDR1 and CDR2 are GTSNPN and SVGIG (reference sequence). The V gene lost 0 bases and the J gene lost 4 bases, with 5 bases spanning the gap. The CDR3 here is CAWSVESDTQYF. CDR3 sequence (DNA): TGTGCCTGGAGTGTAGAGTCAGATACGCAGTATTTT.